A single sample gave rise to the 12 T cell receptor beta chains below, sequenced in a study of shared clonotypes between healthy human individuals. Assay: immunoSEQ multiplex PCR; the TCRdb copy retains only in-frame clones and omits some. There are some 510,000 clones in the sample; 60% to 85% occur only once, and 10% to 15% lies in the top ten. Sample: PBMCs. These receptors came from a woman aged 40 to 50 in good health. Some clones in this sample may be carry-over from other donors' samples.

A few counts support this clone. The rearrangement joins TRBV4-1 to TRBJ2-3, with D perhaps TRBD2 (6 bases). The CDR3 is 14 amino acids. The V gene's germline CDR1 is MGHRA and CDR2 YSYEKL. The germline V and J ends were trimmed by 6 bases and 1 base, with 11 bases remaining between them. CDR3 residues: CASRSRDGTDTQYF. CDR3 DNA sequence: TGCGCCAGCAGATCGCGGGATGGCACAGATACGCAGTATTTT.

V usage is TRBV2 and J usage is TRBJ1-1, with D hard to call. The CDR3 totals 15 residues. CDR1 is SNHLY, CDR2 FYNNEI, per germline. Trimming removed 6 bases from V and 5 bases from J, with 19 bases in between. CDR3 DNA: TGTGCCAGCAGACGCACGACCGGACTAAGTACTGAAGCTTTCTTT. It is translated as CASRRTTGLSTEAFF.

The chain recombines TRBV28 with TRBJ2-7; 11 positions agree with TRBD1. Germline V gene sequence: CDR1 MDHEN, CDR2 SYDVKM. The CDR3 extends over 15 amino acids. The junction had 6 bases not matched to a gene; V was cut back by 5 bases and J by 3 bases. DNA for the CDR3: TGTGCCAGCAGTCCCCAGGGACAGGGGGGCTACGAGCAGTACTTC. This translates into CASSPQGQGGYEQYF.

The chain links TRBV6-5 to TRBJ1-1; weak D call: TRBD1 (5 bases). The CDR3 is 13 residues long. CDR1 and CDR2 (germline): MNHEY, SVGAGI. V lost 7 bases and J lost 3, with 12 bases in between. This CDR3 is CASNLRGDTEAFF. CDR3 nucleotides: TGTGCCAGCAATCTAAGAGGGGACACTGAAGCTTTCTTT.

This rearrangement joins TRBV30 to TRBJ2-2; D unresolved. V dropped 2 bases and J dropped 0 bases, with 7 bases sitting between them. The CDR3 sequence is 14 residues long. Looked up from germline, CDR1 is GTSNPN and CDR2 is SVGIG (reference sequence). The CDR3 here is CAWSSSPNTGELFF. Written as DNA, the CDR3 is TGTGCCTGGAGTTCATCTCCGAACACCGGGGAGCTGTTTTTT.

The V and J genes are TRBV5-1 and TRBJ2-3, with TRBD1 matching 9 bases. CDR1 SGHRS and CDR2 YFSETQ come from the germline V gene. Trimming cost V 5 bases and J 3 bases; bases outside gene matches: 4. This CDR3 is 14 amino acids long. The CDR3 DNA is TGCGCCAGCAGTAGGGACAGGGTAACAGATACGCAGTATTTT. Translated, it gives CASSRDRVTDTQYF.

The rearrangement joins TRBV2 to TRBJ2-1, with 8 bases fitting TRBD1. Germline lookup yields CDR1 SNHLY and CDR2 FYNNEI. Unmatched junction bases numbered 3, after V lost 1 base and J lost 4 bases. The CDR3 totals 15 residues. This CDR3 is CASSEVDREYNEQFF. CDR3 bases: TGTGCCAGCAGTGAAGTGGACAGGGAGTACAATGAGCAGTTCTTC. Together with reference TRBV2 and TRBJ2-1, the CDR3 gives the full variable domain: EPEVTQTPSHQVTQMGQEVILRCVPISNHLYFYWYRQILGQKVEFLVSFYNNEISEKSEIFDDQFSVERPDGSNFTLKIRSTKLEDSAMYFCASSEVDREYNEQFFGPGTRLTVL.

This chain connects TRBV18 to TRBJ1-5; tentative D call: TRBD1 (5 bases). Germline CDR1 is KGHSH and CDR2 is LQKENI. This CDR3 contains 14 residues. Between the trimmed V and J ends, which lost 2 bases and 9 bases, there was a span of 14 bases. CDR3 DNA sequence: TGTGCCAGCTCACCATTAGGGGAAAGGGGGCCCCAGCATTTT. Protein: CASSPLGERGPQHF. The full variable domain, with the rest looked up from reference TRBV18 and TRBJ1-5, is NAGVMQNPRHLVRRRGQEARLRCSPMKGHSHVYWYRQLPEEGLKFMVYLQKENIIDESGMPKERFSAEFPKEGPSILRIQQVVRGDSAAYFCASSPLGERGPQHFGDGTRLSIL.

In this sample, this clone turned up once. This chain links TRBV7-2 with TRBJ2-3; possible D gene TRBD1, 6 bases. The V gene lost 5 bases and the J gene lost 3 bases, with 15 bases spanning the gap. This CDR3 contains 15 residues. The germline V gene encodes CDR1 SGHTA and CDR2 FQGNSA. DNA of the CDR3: TGTGCCAGCAGCCCTCGCGTAACAGGGACAGATACGCAGTATTTT. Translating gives CASSPRVTGTDTQYF.

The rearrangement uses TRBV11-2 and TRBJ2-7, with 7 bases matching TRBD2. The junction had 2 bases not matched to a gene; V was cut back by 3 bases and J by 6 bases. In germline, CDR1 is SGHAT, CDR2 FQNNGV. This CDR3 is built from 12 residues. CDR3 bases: TGTGCCAGCAGCTTTGGACTAGTCGAGCAGTACTTC. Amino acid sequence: CASSFGLVEQYF.

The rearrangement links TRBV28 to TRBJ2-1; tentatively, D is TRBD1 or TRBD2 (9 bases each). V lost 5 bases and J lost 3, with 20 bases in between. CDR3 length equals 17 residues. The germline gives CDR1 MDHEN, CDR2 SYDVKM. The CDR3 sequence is CASSRTGVAGDYNEQFF. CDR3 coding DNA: TGTGCCAGCAGTCGGACAGGGGTAGCGGGAGACTACAATGAGCAGTTCTTC.

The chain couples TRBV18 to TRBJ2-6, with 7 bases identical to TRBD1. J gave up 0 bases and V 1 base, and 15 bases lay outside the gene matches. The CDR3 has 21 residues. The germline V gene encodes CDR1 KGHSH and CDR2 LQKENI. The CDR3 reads CASSPRGIQGWTLSGANVLTF. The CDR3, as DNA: TGTGCCAGCTCACCACGGGGTATACAGGGGTGGACCCTCTCTGGGGCCAACGTCCTGACTTTC.